This T cell receptor beta chain was recorded in a study of T cell repertoires in cytomegalovirus infection. At the level of the study: CMV epitopes that were recently identified and HLA-C-restricted were used alongside well-studied HLA-B-restricted ones. Public signatures in TCR beta pointed to CMV infection and matching HLA type.

Findings of the study overall: CMV carriers with the relevant HLA were identified by cumulative public TCR beta family frequency. Across the ex vivo response, the dominant clonotypes were HLA-C-restricted CMV-specific TCR beta clonotypes.

This clonotype was recorded at least ten times. Its antigen is unidentified. TCRdb redid the calling of the reads with MiXCR, one entry per CDR3 protein. The sample has 750,000 to 950,000 distinct CDR3 sequences; approximately 32% are singletons. V shed 4 bases and J 3 bases; nucleotides not matched to a gene: 2. CDR1 is MRHNA, CDR2 SNTAGT, per germline. The CDR3 has 14 amino acids. The source was cultured CD8+ T cells from PBMCs, collected from culture after CMV antigen stimulation. The TCR comes from a human donor in good health (CMV status not recorded). Some clones in this sample may be carry-over from other donors' samples. The V gene is TRBV6-4, the J gene TRBJ2-2, with 7 bases identical to TRBD1. CDR3 sequence (DNA): TGTGCCAGCAGTGGGGACAGCGACACCGGGGAGCTGTTTTTT. Translation: CASSGDSDTGELFF.